The T cell receptor beta chain described here comes from a study of cytomegalovirus exposure and HLA in healthy donors. The study's findings and limits: Using the classifier, cytomegalovirus status was reportedly diagnosed with high specificity and sensitivity. In an earlier analysis, most TCR beta V segments were productive about 87% or about 30% of the time.

CDR3 length equals 15 residues. The ends lost 4 bases at V and 1 base at J; junction bases unmatched: 6. Germline loops: CDR1 MDHEN, CDR2 SYDVKM. This clone occurred a few times. Its antigen is as yet unknown. A multiplex PCR was run with 60 Vbeta primers and 13 Jbeta primers. Method: immunoSEQ multiplex PCR; TCRdb's copy keeps in-frame clones and lacks some. Here the sample spans approximately 160,000 clones, over 80% being singletons. This sequence originates from a woman aged 50 to 60 in good health and CMV-seropositive. The chain joins TRBV28 to TRBJ2-5; 7 nucleotides match TRBD1. Sequenced: PBMCs. The CDR3 DNA reads as TGTGCCAGCAGTTACCTAGACAGGGTCCAAGAGACCCAGTACTTC. As protein: CASSYLDRVQETQYF.